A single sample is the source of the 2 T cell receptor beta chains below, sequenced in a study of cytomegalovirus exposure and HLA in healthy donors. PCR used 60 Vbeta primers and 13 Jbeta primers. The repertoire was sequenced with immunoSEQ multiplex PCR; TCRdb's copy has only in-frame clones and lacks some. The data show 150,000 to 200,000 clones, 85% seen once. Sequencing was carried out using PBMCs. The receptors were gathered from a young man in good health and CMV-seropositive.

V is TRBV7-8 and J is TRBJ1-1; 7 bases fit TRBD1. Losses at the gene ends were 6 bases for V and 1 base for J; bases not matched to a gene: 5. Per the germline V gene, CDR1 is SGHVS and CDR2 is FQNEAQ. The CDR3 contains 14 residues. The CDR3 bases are TGTGCCAGCAGACGGGACAGACAGAACACTGAAGCTTTCTTT. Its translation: CASRRDRQNTEAFF.

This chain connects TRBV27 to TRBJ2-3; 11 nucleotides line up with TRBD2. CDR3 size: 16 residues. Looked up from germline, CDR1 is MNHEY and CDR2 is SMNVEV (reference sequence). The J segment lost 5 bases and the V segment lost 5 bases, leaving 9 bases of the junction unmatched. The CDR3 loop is CASSPTGTSGGDTQYF. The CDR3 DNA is TGTGCCAGCAGTCCTACCGGGACTAGCGGAGGAGATACGCAGTATTTT.